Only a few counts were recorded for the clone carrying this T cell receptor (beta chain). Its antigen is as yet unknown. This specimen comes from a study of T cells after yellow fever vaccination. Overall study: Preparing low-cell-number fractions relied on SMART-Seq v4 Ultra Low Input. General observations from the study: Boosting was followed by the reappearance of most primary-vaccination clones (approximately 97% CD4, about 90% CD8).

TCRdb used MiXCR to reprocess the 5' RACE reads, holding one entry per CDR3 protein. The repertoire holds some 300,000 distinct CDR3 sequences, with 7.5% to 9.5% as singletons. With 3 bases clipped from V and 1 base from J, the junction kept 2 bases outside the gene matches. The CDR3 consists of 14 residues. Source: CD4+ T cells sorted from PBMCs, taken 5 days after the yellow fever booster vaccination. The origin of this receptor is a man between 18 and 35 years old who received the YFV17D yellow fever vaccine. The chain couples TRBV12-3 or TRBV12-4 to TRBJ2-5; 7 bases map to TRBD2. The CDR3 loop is CASSFGRGQETQYF. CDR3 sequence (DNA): TGTGCCAGCAGTTTTGGGAGGGGCCAAGAGACCCAGTACTTC.